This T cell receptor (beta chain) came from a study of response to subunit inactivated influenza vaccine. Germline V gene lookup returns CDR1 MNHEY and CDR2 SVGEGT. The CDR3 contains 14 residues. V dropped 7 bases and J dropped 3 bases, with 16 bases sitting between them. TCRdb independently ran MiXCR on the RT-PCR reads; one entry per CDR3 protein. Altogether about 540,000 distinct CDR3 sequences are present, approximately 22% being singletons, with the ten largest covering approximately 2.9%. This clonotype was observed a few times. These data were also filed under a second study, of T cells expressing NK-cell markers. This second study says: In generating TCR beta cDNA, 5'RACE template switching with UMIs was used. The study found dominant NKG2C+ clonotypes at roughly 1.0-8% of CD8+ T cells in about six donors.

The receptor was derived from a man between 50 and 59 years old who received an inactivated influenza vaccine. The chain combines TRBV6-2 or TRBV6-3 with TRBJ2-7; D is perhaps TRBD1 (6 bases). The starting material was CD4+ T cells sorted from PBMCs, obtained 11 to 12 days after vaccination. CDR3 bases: TGTGCCAGCAACACAGGGCGGTCCTACTACGAGCAGTACTTC. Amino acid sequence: CASNTGRSYYEQYF.